These T cell receptor beta chains were read from a single sample in a study of shared clonotypes between healthy human individuals. Data came from immunoSEQ multiplex PCR; TCRdb stores just in-frame clones and leaves some out. Of more than 2,000,000 clones in the sample, about 92% were seen once. Sequencing was done on a sample of naive CD4+ T cells from PBMCs. All receptors come from a man younger than 35 in good health. Some clones in this sample may be carry-over from other donors' samples. Both conserved end residues are part of each CDR3. Each record gives: J gene, V gene, D gene, clone size, CDR3 protein, CDR3 DNA. The D gene is left open where the match is weak. The size entry is marked missing in some rows and otherwise reads once, few, many or a size class.

j_gene: TRBJ2-7; v_gene: TRBV18; d_gene: TRBD1; abundance: .; CDR3aa: CASSPRLDRAQEQYF; CDR3nt: TGTGCCAGCTCACCACGACTGGACAGGGCACAGGAGCAGTACTTC
j_gene: TRBJ2-1; v_gene: TRBV25-1; d_gene: .; abundance: once; CDR3aa: CASRGGQLSYNEQFF; CDR3nt: TGTGCCAGCAGGGGGGGACAGCTCTCCTACAATGAGCAGTTCTTC
j_gene: TRBJ2-5; v_gene: TRBV7-2; d_gene: TRBD2; abundance: .; CDR3aa: CASSTGLAKQWETQYF; CDR3nt: TGTGCCAGCAGCACCGGACTAGCGAAACAGTGGGAGACCCAGTACTTC
j_gene: TRBJ2-3; v_gene: TRBV9; d_gene: TRBD2; abundance: .; CDR3aa: CASSVVAGGIADTQYF; CDR3nt: TGTGCCAGCAGCGTAGTAGCGGGAGGTATTGCAGATACGCAGTATTTT
j_gene: TRBJ1-1; v_gene: TRBV6-5; d_gene: .; abundance: .; CDR3aa: CASSYSGKAFF; CDR3nt: TGTGCCAGCAGTTACTCGGGGAAAGCTTTCTTT
j_gene: TRBJ2-1; v_gene: TRBV6-6; d_gene: TRBD1; abundance: .; CDR3aa: CASSYKAQGANEQFF; CDR3nt: TGTGCCAGCAGTTACAAGGCACAGGGGGCGAATGAGCAGTTCTTC
j_gene: TRBJ2-3; v_gene: TRBV5-1; d_gene: TRBD2; abundance: .; CDR3aa: CASSLKASGITDTQYF; CDR3nt: TGCGCCAGCAGCTTGAAGGCGAGCGGGATCACAGATACGCAGTATTTT
j_gene: TRBJ2-7; v_gene: TRBV7-2; d_gene: TRBD2; abundance: .; CDR3aa: CASSWGTSGSEQYF; CDR3nt: TGTGCCAGCAGCTGGGGGACTAGCGGGAGCGAGCAGTACTTC
j_gene: TRBJ1-4; v_gene: TRBV7-9; d_gene: TRBD1; abundance: .; CDR3aa: CASSPGTGTTNEKLFF; CDR3nt: TGTGCCAGCAGCCCGGGGACAGGGACAACTAATGAAAAACTGTTTTTT
j_gene: TRBJ1-2; v_gene: TRBV28; d_gene: .; abundance: .; CDR3aa: CASTMVNYGYTF; CDR3nt: TGTGCCAGCACTATGGTGAACTATGGCTACACCTTC
j_gene: TRBJ1-2; v_gene: TRBV6-6; d_gene: .; abundance: .; CDR3aa: CASSWSGRAGYTF; CDR3nt: TGTGCCAGCAGTTGGAGCGGGAGGGCGGGCTACACCTTC
j_gene: TRBJ1-2; v_gene: TRBV7-9; d_gene: .; abundance: .; CDR3aa: CASSTSGTVFYGYTF; CDR3nt: TGTGCCAGCAGCACCTCCGGGACGGTATTCTATGGCTACACCTTC
j_gene: TRBJ2-2; v_gene: TRBV7-2; d_gene: .; abundance: .; CDR3aa: CASSLAGSRNTGELFF; CDR3nt: TGTGCCAGCAGCTTAGCCGGGAGCCGGAACACCGGGGAGCTGTTTTTT
j_gene: TRBJ2-5; v_gene: TRBV5-4; d_gene: .; abundance: .; CDR3aa: CASSLGREEGETQYF; CDR3nt: TGTGCCAGCAGCTTGGGAAGGGAGGAGGGTGAGACCCAGTACTTC
j_gene: TRBJ2-7; v_gene: TRBV7-9; d_gene: TRBD1; abundance: .; CDR3aa: CASSFQTGGSYEQYF; CDR3nt: TGTGCCAGCAGCTTCCAGACAGGGGGTTCCTACGAGCAGTACTTC
j_gene: TRBJ2-3; v_gene: TRBV5-6; d_gene: .; abundance: few; CDR3aa: CASSFLGNADTQYF; CDR3nt: TGTGCCAGCAGCTTTTTGGGAAATGCGGATACGCAGTATTTT
j_gene: TRBJ1-1; v_gene: TRBV10-3; d_gene: .; abundance: .; CDR3aa: CAAEGGGTEAFF; CDR3nt: TGTGCCGCAGAGGGGGGAGGTACTGAAGCTTTCTTT
j_gene: TRBJ1-4; v_gene: TRBV2; d_gene: .; abundance: .; CDR3aa: CASREGGVGEKLFF; CDR3nt: TGTGCCAGCAGGGAGGGGGGCGTCGGTGAAAAACTGTTTTTT
j_gene: TRBJ1-2; v_gene: TRBV5-4; d_gene: TRBD1; abundance: .; CDR3aa: CASSLGTGGGYTF; CDR3nt: TGTGCCAGCAGCTTGGGGACAGGGGGAGGCTACACCTTC
j_gene: TRBJ1-1; v_gene: TRBV28; d_gene: TRBD1; abundance: .; CDR3aa: CASSSTGGEGRTEAFF; CDR3nt: TGTGCCAGCAGTTCCACAGGGGGCGAGGGGAGAACTGAAGCTTTCTTT
j_gene: TRBJ1-1; v_gene: TRBV2; d_gene: .; abundance: .; CDR3aa: CASSGYKTEAFF; CDR3nt: TGTGCCAGCAGCGGTTACAAGACTGAAGCTTTCTTT
j_gene: TRBJ1-2; v_gene: TRBV6-5; d_gene: TRBD1; abundance: .; CDR3aa: CASSTRDRGDYGYTF; CDR3nt: TGTGCCAGCAGCACCCGGGACAGGGGCGACTATGGCTACACCTTC
j_gene: TRBJ2-1; v_gene: TRBV6-5; d_gene: .; abundance: .; CDR3aa: CASSRSGTYYNEQFF; CDR3nt: TGTGCCAGCAGCCGATCCGGGACATACTACAATGAGCAGTTCTTC
j_gene: TRBJ1-2; v_gene: TRBV15; d_gene: .; abundance: .; CDR3aa: CATSKRPAGSGYTF; CDR3nt: TGTGCCACCAGCAAAAGGCCCGCAGGGTCAGGCTACACCTTC
j_gene: TRBJ2-7; v_gene: TRBV30; d_gene: .; abundance: .; CDR3aa: CAWSISPPAYEQYF; CDR3nt: TGTGCCTGGAGTATAAGCCCTCCGGCCTACGAGCAGTACTTC
j_gene: TRBJ2-3; v_gene: TRBV6-1; d_gene: .; abundance: .; CDR3aa: CASSGDIGLTDTQYF; CDR3nt: TGTGCCAGCAGTGGCGACATAGGGCTCACAGATACGCAGTATTTT
j_gene: TRBJ2-7; v_gene: TRBV2; d_gene: TRBD1; abundance: .; CDR3aa: CASSPTGTTAHEQYF; CDR3nt: TGTGCCAGCAGTCCGACAGGGACCACCGCCCACGAGCAGTACTTC
j_gene: TRBJ1-2; v_gene: TRBV19; d_gene: TRBD1; abundance: .; CDR3aa: CATRDRAYYYGYTF; CDR3nt: TGTGCCACCCGGGACAGGGCTTATTACTATGGCTACACCTTC
j_gene: TRBJ2-1; v_gene: TRBV10-1; d_gene: TRBD2; abundance: .; CDR3aa: CASSPSGSGNEQFF; CDR3nt: TGCGCCAGCAGTCCTAGCGGGAGCGGAAATGAGCAGTTCTTC
j_gene: TRBJ1-5; v_gene: TRBV6-1; d_gene: TRBD1; abundance: .; CDR3aa: CASSTTGASNQPQHF; CDR3nt: TGTGCCAGCAGTACGACAGGGGCTAGCAATCAGCCCCAGCATTTT
j_gene: TRBJ2-7; v_gene: TRBV5-1; d_gene: TRBD2; abundance: .; CDR3aa: CASSMGGASGMREQYF; CDR3nt: TGCGCCAGCAGCATGGGTGGGGCTAGCGGGATGAGAGAGCAGTACTTC
j_gene: TRBJ2-5; v_gene: TRBV2; d_gene: TRBD1; abundance: .; CDR3aa: CASSKGTAQETQYF; CDR3nt: TGTGCCAGCAGTAAGGGGACAGCCCAAGAGACCCAGTACTTC
j_gene: TRBJ2-7; v_gene: TRBV18; d_gene: TRBD1; abundance: .; CDR3aa: CASRDRGRAEQYF; CDR3nt: TGTGCCAGCAGAGACAGGGGGCGGGCCGAGCAGTACTTC
j_gene: TRBJ1-5; v_gene: TRBV5-1; d_gene: .; abundance: .; CDR3aa: CASSSDPNSNQPQHF; CDR3nt: TGCGCCAGCAGCTCCGACCCTAATAGCAATCAGCCCCAGCATTTT
j_gene: TRBJ2-3; v_gene: TRBV5-1; d_gene: .; abundance: once; CDR3aa: CASYRGQGTDTQYF; CDR3nt: TGCGCCAGCTACCGCGGGCAGGGGACAGATACGCAGTATTTT
j_gene: TRBJ2-4; v_gene: TRBV7-9; d_gene: .; abundance: once; CDR3aa: CASSLAPEAKNIQYF; CDR3nt: TGTGCCAGCAGCTTAGCGCCGGAGGCCAAAAACATTCAGTACTTC
j_gene: TRBJ1-2; v_gene: TRBV18; d_gene: TRBD1; abundance: .; CDR3aa: CASSPRPEVQGAEGYTF; CDR3nt: TGTGCCAGCTCACCACGGCCTGAAGTACAGGGGGCGGAGGGCTACACCTTC
j_gene: TRBJ2-7; v_gene: TRBV14; d_gene: .; abundance: .; CDR3aa: CASSQESLYEQYF; CDR3nt: TGTGCCAGCAGCCAAGAGTCTCTCTACGAGCAGTACTTC
j_gene: TRBJ2-7; v_gene: TRBV2; d_gene: TRBD1; abundance: .; CDR3aa: CASSDRGQDEQYF; CDR3nt: TGTGCCAGCAGTGACAGGGGGCAAGACGAGCAGTACTTC
j_gene: TRBJ1-1; v_gene: TRBV5-1; d_gene: TRBD1; abundance: .; CDR3aa: CASSGDRGGNTEAFF; CDR3nt: TGCGCCAGCAGCGGAGACAGGGGTGGGAACACTGAAGCTTTCTTT
j_gene: TRBJ1-1; v_gene: TRBV28; d_gene: .; abundance: .; CDR3aa: CASSLPGPLNTEAFF; CDR3nt: TGTGCCAGCAGTTTACCGGGACCTCTGAACACTGAAGCTTTCTTT
j_gene: TRBJ2-1; v_gene: TRBV7-2; d_gene: TRBD2; abundance: .; CDR3aa: CASSREGLAYNEQFF; CDR3nt: TGTGCCAGCAGCCGGGAAGGACTAGCCTACAATGAGCAGTTCTTC
j_gene: TRBJ2-1; v_gene: TRBV29-1; d_gene: .; abundance: .; CDR3aa: CSARKSGDNEQFF; CDR3nt: TGCAGCGCCCGAAAATCGGGGGACAATGAGCAGTTCTTC
j_gene: TRBJ1-5; v_gene: TRBV30; d_gene: .; abundance: .; CDR3aa: CAWRIGRSNQPQHF; CDR3nt: TGTGCCTGGAGGATAGGGCGAAGCAATCAGCCCCAGCATTTT
j_gene: TRBJ2-3; v_gene: TRBV28; d_gene: .; abundance: .; CDR3aa: CASSFYTTDTQYF; CDR3nt: TGTGCCAGCAGTTTTTATACCACAGATACGCAGTATTTT
j_gene: TRBJ2-1; v_gene: TRBV27; d_gene: TRBD2; abundance: .; CDR3aa: CASRPTSGYNEQFF; CDR3nt: TGTGCCAGCAGGCCAACTAGCGGCTACAATGAGCAGTTCTTC
j_gene: TRBJ1-4; v_gene: TRBV18; d_gene: .; abundance: .; CDR3aa: CASSPLAVAQGPTNEKLFF; CDR3nt: TGTGCCAGCTCACCACTTGCGGTCGCGCAGGGGCCAACTAATGAAAAACTGTTTTTT
j_gene: TRBJ2-5; v_gene: TRBV19; d_gene: .; abundance: .; CDR3aa: CASSIDAGMETQYF; CDR3nt: TGTGCCAGTAGTATAGATGCAGGGATGGAGACCCAGTACTTC
j_gene: TRBJ1-4; v_gene: TRBV7-9; d_gene: TRBD1; abundance: .; CDR3aa: CASSAAGGTNEKLFF; CDR3nt: TGTGCCAGCAGCGCCGCAGGGGGTACTAATGAAAAACTGTTTTTT
j_gene: TRBJ2-1; v_gene: TRBV5-6; d_gene: TRBD2; abundance: .; CDR3aa: CASSRTTSGRPNEQFF; CDR3nt: TGTGCCAGCAGCCGGACGACTAGCGGGAGGCCCAATGAGCAGTTCTTC
j_gene: TRBJ2-1; v_gene: TRBV11-3; d_gene: TRBD2; abundance: .; CDR3aa: CASSHGTSGGSSYNEQFF; CDR3nt: TGTGCCAGCAGCCACGGGACTAGCGGGGGAAGCTCCTACAATGAGCAGTTCTTC
j_gene: TRBJ2-3; v_gene: TRBV5-1; d_gene: TRBD2; abundance: once; CDR3aa: CASSSGLAFGTDTQYF; CDR3nt: TGCGCCAGCAGCTCCGGACTAGCGTTCGGCACAGATACGCAGTATTTT
j_gene: TRBJ2-1; v_gene: TRBV5-4; d_gene: .; abundance: .; CDR3aa: CASSLGAATTGYNEQFF; CDR3nt: TGTGCCAGCAGCTTGGGGGCTGCTACGACAGGCTACAATGAGCAGTTCTTC
j_gene: TRBJ2-3; v_gene: TRBV15; d_gene: .; abundance: .; CDR3aa: CATSIWGHTDTQYF; CDR3nt: TGTGCCACCAGCATTTGGGGGCACACAGATACGCAGTATTTT
j_gene: TRBJ1-1; v_gene: TRBV19; d_gene: TRBD1; abundance: few; CDR3aa: CASSRTLGTGLFF; CDR3nt: TGTGCCAGTAGTAGGACCCTCGGGACAGGGCTCTTCTTT